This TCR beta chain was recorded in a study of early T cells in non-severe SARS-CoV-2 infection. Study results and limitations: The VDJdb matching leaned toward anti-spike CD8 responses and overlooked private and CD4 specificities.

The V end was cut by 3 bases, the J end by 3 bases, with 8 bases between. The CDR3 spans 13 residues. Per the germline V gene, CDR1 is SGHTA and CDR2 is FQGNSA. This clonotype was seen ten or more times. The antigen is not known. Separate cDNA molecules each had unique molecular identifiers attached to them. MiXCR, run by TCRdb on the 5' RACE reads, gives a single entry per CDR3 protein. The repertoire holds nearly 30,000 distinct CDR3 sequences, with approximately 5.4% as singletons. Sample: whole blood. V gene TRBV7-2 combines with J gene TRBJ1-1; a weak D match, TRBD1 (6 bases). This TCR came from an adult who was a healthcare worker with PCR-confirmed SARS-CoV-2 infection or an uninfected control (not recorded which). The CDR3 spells CASSFRGYTEAFF. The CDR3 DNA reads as TGTGCCAGCAGCTTCAGGGGTTACACTGAAGCTTTCTTT.